This TCR beta chain was sequenced in a study of blood T cell repertoires in COVID-19. Germline CDR1 and CDR2: KGHSH and LQKENI. This CDR3 is built from 17 residues. The germline V and J ends were trimmed by 1 base and 1 base, with 14 bases remaining between them. Profiling relied on immunoSEQ multiplex PCR, and the TCRdb table lists in-frame clones only, not all of them. This table holds approximately 120,000 clones, around four fifths found once. V usage is TRBV18 and J usage is TRBJ2-1, with a weak D call TRBD1 (6 bases). The material sequenced was peripheral blood. The receptor was isolated from a man in his 60s with acute or convalescent COVID-19. CDR3 amino acids: CASSPQRGTGSYNEQFF. The CDR3 coding sequence is TGTGCCAGCTCACCACAGAGGGGGACGGGGTCCTACAATGAGCAGTTCTTC.